The 14 T cell receptor beta chains given below trace back to one sample, sequenced in a study of T cells in Graves' hyperthyroidism and ophthalmopathy. The source material, RNA transcripts, was used to amplify TCR beta CDR3 regions. TCR CDR3 underwent first-round RT-PCR with the HTBI primer set. Using its own MiXCR run on the multiplex PCR reads, TCRdb lists one record per CDR3 protein. This table holds over 500,000 distinct CDR3 sequences, roughly 15% found once. Material for sequencing was blood. All receptors derive from a woman aged 18-30 years with Graves' ophthalmopathy.

This clonotype was found a few times. This chain uses TRBV10-3 with TRBJ1-4; D might be TRBD1 (6 bases). CDR1 is ENHRY, CDR2 SYGVKD, per germline. The CDR3 is 15 amino acids. V gave up 10 bases and J gave up 4 bases, with 19 bases separating them. The CDR3 loop reads CASTTGLSINEKLFF. In DNA form, the CDR3 reads TGTGCCAGTACTACAGGGCTGAGCATTAATGAAAAACTGTTTTTT.

A few counts support this clonotype. This rearrangement joins TRBV20-1 to TRBJ2-1; 11 positions agree with TRBD2. Germline V CDR1 and CDR2: DFQATT, SNEGSKA (reference sequence). This CDR3 has 15 amino acids. After removal of 6 bases from V and 0 bases from J, the junction contained 4 bases not matched to a gene. CDR3 bases: TGCAGTGCCGGGACTAGCGGACACTCCTACAATGAGCAGTTCTTC. It codes for CSAGTSGHSYNEQFF.

This clonotype was counted at least ten times. The chain uses TRBV6-2 or TRBV6-3 and TRBJ2-1; 7 positions agree with TRBD2. CDR3 length: 15 residues. Germline CDR1 reads MNHEY; CDR2 reads SVGEGT. V lost 4 bases, J lost 2 bases, and 5 bases stayed unmatched. CDR3 sequence (DNA): TGTGCCAGCAGTTTTGGGCGGGGGACCTACAATGAGCAGTTCTTC. Translation: CASSFGRGTYNEQFF.

This clonotype was observed at least ten times. This chain links TRBV14 with TRBJ2-1; TRBD1 matches 9 bases. V lost 4 bases, J lost 9 bases, and 7 bases stayed unmatched. This CDR3 spans 14 amino acids. Germline V gives CDR1 SGHDN, CDR2 FVKESK. CDR3 region: CASSRPGTGIEQFF. CDR3 bases: TGTGCCAGCAGCCGTCCCGGGACAGGGATTGAGCAGTTCTTC.

A note on this clonotype: It may be a read error: a sequence one base away is much more abundant. This rearrangement joins TRBV6-2 or TRBV6-3 to TRBJ1-1; D might be TRBD1 (5 bases). Germline assignment: CDR1 MNHEY and CDR2 SVGEGT. Between the trimmed V and J ends, which lost 7 bases and 1 base, there was a span of 13 bases. The CDR3 has 14 residues. The CDR3 nucleotides are TGTGCCAGCATCCTACAGGTCACGAACACTGAAGCTTTCTTT. Protein sequence: CASILQVTNTEAFF.

This clonotype was recorded at least ten times. The chain joins TRBV7-2 to TRBJ2-3; D not certain. The CDR3 spans 14 residues. CDR1 is SGHTA, CDR2 FQGNSA, per germline. V shed 3 bases and J shed 5 bases, with 12 bases lying between them. This CDR3 is CASSFDTPLDTQYF. CDR3 nucleotide sequence: TGTGCCAGCAGCTTCGATACCCCCTTAGATACGCAGTATTTT.

The genes are TRBV2 and TRBJ2-7; 11 nucleotides line up with TRBD2. Trimming took 4 bases from V and 3 from J; bases not matched to a gene: 11. Germline CDR1 SNHLY, CDR2 FYNNEI. CDR3 size: 17 residues. The CDR3 is CASSVTSGSYRSYEQYF. DNA of the CDR3: TGTGCCAGCAGTGTAACTAGCGGGAGTTACCGGAGCTACGAGCAGTACTTC.

This rearrangement joins TRBV11-2 to TRBJ1-2, with TRBD1 as a possible D gene (6 bases). V lost 2 bases and J 5 bases, leaving 15 bases between the germline ends. The CDR3 sequence is 15 residues long. The V gene's germline CDR1 is SGHAT and CDR2 FQNNGV. CDR3 loop: CASSLSARDTYGYTF. CDR3 DNA sequence: TGTGCCAGCAGCTTATCAGCCCGGGACACATATGGCTACACCTTC.

This clonotype came up many times. This CDR3 is CASSLDGGTSGRNEQFF. In nucleotides, the CDR3 is TGTGCCAGCAGCTTAGATGGTGGGACTAGCGGGAGAAATGAGCAGTTCTTC. V is TRBV11-3 and J is TRBJ2-1; 14 nucleotides match TRBD2. V shed 0 bases and J 7 bases; nucleotides not matched to a gene: 5. This CDR3 contains 17 residues. Germline CDR1 is SGHNT and CDR2 is YENEEA.

The V gene is TRBV7-9, the J gene TRBJ2-5; TRBD2 matches at 8 bases. V lost 1 base to trimming and J lost 2 bases; unmatched junction nucleotides: 15. The CDR3 is made up of 19 amino acids. Germline CDR1 is SEHNR and CDR2 is FQNEAQ (reference sequence). DNA of the CDR3: TGTGCCAGCAGCTTAGGAGGGGGTGGACGAGCGGGAGAACAAGAGACCCAGTACTTC. This codes for CASSLGGGGRAGEQETQYF.

The V and J genes are TRBV4-3 and TRBJ1-4, with a tentative D call TRBD1 (6 bases). Trimming cost V 8 bases and J 7 bases, with 17 bases left between them. The CDR3 length is 14 residues. Germline lookup yields CDR1 LGHNA and CDR2 YSLEER. The CDR3 DNA sequence: TGCGCCAGCGGTAGGGACATTGGCCCTGAAAAACTGTTTTTT. As protein: CASGRDIGPEKLFF.

There are many counts of this clonotype. The chain carries TRBV7-9 and TRBJ2-7; possible D gene TRBD2, 7 bases. The CDR3 totals 15 residues. With 3 bases removed from V and 5 bases from J, the gap between germline ends came to 17 bases. Germline assignment: CDR1 SEHNR and CDR2 FQNEAQ (reference sequence). This CDR3 reads CASSLGGAAGNEQYF. The DNA of the CDR3 is TGTGCCAGCAGCTTGGGGGGGGCCGCTGGGAACGAGCAGTACTTC.

About this clonotype itself: Just one base apart from a much larger clone, this may be a read error. V is TRBV20-1 and J is TRBJ2-7; D may be TRBD2 (5 bases). Germline CDR1 and CDR2: DFQATT and SNEGSKA (reference sequence). Trimming stripped 1 base from V and 3 bases from J, with 10 bases between. The CDR3 is 13 amino acids. The CDR3 region is CSARAPDCYEQYF. The CDR3 region has the DNA TGCAGTGCTAGAGCCCCGGACTGCTACGAGCAGTACTTC.

This clonotype was seen only a few times. The gene calls are TRBV5-1 and TRBJ2-1; possible D gene TRBD2, 7 bases. Trimming removed 1 base at V and 7 bases at J, with 15 bases between. The CDR3 has 15 amino acids. Per the germline V gene, CDR1 is SGHRS and CDR2 is YFSETQ. The CDR3, as DNA: TGCGCCAGCAGCTTGAGGGGGGGAGGGCCTAATGAGCAGTTCTTC. Its protein is CASSLRGGGPNEQFF. Full variable domain (rest looked up from reference TRBV5-1 and TRBJ2-1): KAGVTQTPRYLIKTRGQQVTLSCSPISGHRSVSWYQQTPGQGLQFLFEYFSETQRNKGNFPGRFSGRQFSNSRSEMNVSTLELGDSALYLCASSLRGGGPNEQFFGPGTRLTVL.